Listed below are T cell receptor beta chains from one sample, sequenced in a study of OX40 agonist ivuxolimab in advanced cancers. Data came from immunoSEQ multiplex PCR; TCRdb stores just in-frame clones and leaves some out. Of over 25,000 clones listed, more than 60% are singletons. The sample consisted of CD4+ or CD8+ T cells sorted from blood, taken in a trial of the OX40 agonist ivuxolimab. These receptors were taken from an adult with an advanced solid tumor such as melanoma, head and neck, liver or kidney cancer. The conserved cysteine and the conserved F or W are not part of the CDR3 here. The D gene is left open where the match is weak. For some rows the clone size is stated as once, few or many, or as a class when expanded; others skip it.

D gene,V gene,J gene,CDR3 length,clone size,CDR3 protein
-,TRBV7-2,TRBJ2-7,12,-,ASSQYSGEDEQY
-,TRBV18,TRBJ1-5,12,-,ASSPSYSNQPQH
TRBD2,TRBV4-1,TRBJ2-5,14,-,ASSQDGAGGLETQY
-,TRBV13,TRBJ2-7,13,few,ASSFFTAGSYEQY
TRBD1,TRBV30,TRBJ2-7,11,-,AWDQGAHYEQY
-,TRBV30,TRBJ1-3,10,-,AWTRDGNTIY
-,TRBV4-1,TRBJ2-1,13,-,ASSHSGLTYNEQF
TRBD2,TRBV7-9,TRBJ2-7,16,-,ASSLAALAEGSTYEQY
-,TRBV11-2,TRBJ2-1,18,-,ASSLDYVGGQIATYNEQF
-,TRBV27,TRBJ1-1,11,-,ASSLGGSTEAF
TRBD1,TRBV10-3,TRBJ1-1,13,once,AISRQGGVNTEAF
-,TRBV5-5,TRBJ1-2,13,few,ASSSETGTYRGYT
-,TRBV6-5,TRBJ1-1,13,-,ASSSGWGGNTEAF
TRBD2,TRBV7-2,TRBJ2-5,11,few,ASSPGTRETQY
-,TRBV27,TRBJ2-3,15,-,ASSLSSGYALTDTQY
-,TRBV4-1,TRBJ2-3,14,-,ASSLHRQVRTDTQY
-,TRBV11-2,TRBJ2-3,11,-,ASSLGVPDTQY
-,TRBV19,TRBJ2-7,13,-,ASSMGFGDSYEQY
-,TRBV9,TRBJ1-4,13,once,ASSLTGTTNEKLF
-,TRBV5-4,TRBJ1-1,11,-,ASSPALNTEAF
-,TRBV5-6,TRBJ2-4,14,-,ASSSTWGWGRNIQY
TRBD2,TRBV29-1,TRBJ2-1,12,-,SVELAGSYNEQF
-,TRBV7-9,TRBJ2-1,14,-,ASSPRGGESYNEQF
TRBD1,TRBV28,TRBJ2-3,14,-,ASSFPTGAGTDTQY
-,TRBV4-1,TRBJ1-2,14,-,ASSQGVGPDGYGYT
-,TRBV6-5,TRBJ2-7,12,once,ASSYGADSYEQY
-,TRBV7-3,TRBJ1-1,11,-,ASSLTGELEAF
-,TRBV19,TRBJ1-5,14,-,ASSIGSGALNQPQH
TRBD2,TRBV6-5,TRBJ2-7,11,many,ASRQRGPYEQY
-,TRBV5-6,TRBJ1-1,11,-,ASSLGHLTEAF
-,TRBV7-6,TRBJ1-5,13,-,ASSLLSGHRQPQH
-,TRBV10-3,TRBJ2-1,11,-,AISGLVGNEQF
-,TRBV13,TRBJ2-7,9,-,ASSLVREQY
-,TRBV7-2,TRBJ2-4,17,few,ASSPYLGGLQAAKNIQY
-,TRBV19,TRBJ2-7,7,-,ASTHEQY
TRBD1,TRBV9,TRBJ2-7,12,-,ASSPRQGLVEQY
-,TRBV19,TRBJ2-3,10,many,ASSLVGDTQY
-,TRBV28,TRBJ1-5,9,-,ASRPDQPQH
TRBD2,TRBV13,TRBJ2-7,13,-,ASSSRSGSAYEQY
-,TRBV9,TRBJ2-7,12,-,ASTSGLSVREQY
-,TRBV9,TRBJ1-4,13,-,ASSVSGGSREKLF
TRBD2,TRBV6-4,TRBJ2-5,14,few,ASSDSTGEGSSTQY
-,TRBV7-6,TRBJ2-3,12,-,ASSPWTGTDTQY
TRBD1,TRBV7-9,TRBJ1-1,10,-,ASSLDREEAF
-,TRBV9,TRBJ2-5,15,-,ASSVRHGTDRQETQY
TRBD2,TRBV9,TRBJ2-1,15,-,ASSVVWASGSIDEQF
-,TRBV27,TRBJ2-7,14,-,ASSLSFGDYSYEQY